One and the same sample provided the 23 T cell receptor beta chains below, sequenced in a study of OX40 agonist ivuxolimab in advanced cancers. Data came from immunoSEQ multiplex PCR; TCRdb stores just in-frame clones and leaves some out. This sample yields approximately 60,000 clones, of which roughly 81% are seen a single time; 7.5% to 10% belongs to the top ten. Sequenced here: CD4+ or CD8+ T cells sorted from blood, sampled in a trial of the OX40 agonist ivuxolimab. The receptors derive from an adult with an advanced solid tumor such as melanoma, head and neck, liver or kidney cancer.

CDR3: CASSQDPGRWAEAFF. CDR3 DNA: TGCGCCAGCAGCCAAGATCCGGGGCGGTGGGCTGAAGCTTTCTTT. The J gene is TRBJ1-1, the V gene TRBV4-3, with D maybe TRBD1 (5 bases). This CDR3 has 15 residues. Trimming stripped 0 bases from V and 6 bases from J, with 14 bases between. Germline CDR1 is LGHNA and CDR2 is YSLEER.

The chain couples TRBV9 to TRBJ1-1; D gene ambiguous. This CDR3 spans 15 amino acids. The V end was cut by 4 bases, the J end by 0 bases, with 13 bases between. From germline, CDR1 is SGDLS and CDR2 YYNGEE. As DNA, the CDR3 is TGTGCCAGCAGCATACATCCAAACCTGAACACTGAAGCTTTCTTT. This sequence encodes CASSIHPNLNTEAFF.

This clone was seen a single time. The chain has TRBV4-2 and TRBJ2-5; D is perhaps TRBD1 or TRBD2 (5 bases each). This CDR3 comprises 14 residues. Germline values: CDR1 LGHNA, CDR2 YNFKEQ. V was clipped by 5 bases and J by 9 bases, with 19 bases between them. In DNA form, the CDR3 reads TGTGCCAGCAGCGTCCCCTTAGGGTTGGGGGCCCAGTACTTC. It codes for CASSVPLGLGAQYF.

V is TRBV4-1 and J is TRBJ2-7; TRBD1 or TRBD2 may be the D gene (5 bases each). V lost 4 bases to trimming and J lost 3 bases, with 16 bases between them. The V gene's germline CDR1 is MGHRA and CDR2 YSYEKL. CDR3 length: 15 amino acids. The CDR3 loop is CASSRTRVGDYEQYF. In DNA, the CDR3 is TGCGCCAGCAGCCGAACCAGGGTGGGGGACTACGAGCAGTACTTC.

The rearrangement uses TRBV15 and TRBJ2-1, with 8 positions matching TRBD1. V lost 4 bases to trimming and J lost 1 base; unmatched junction nucleotides: 9. The germline V gene encodes CDR1 LNHNV and CDR2 YYDKDF (reference sequence). The CDR3 is made up of 17 amino acids. For the CDR3, the DNA is TGTGCCACCAGCAACACAGCCCAGGGGGCATCCTACAATGAGCAGTTCTTC. It yields the protein CATSNTAQGASYNEQFF.

The sample holds a few counts of this clone. V usage is TRBV2 and J usage is TRBJ2-7; D uncertain. The V gene's germline CDR1 is SNHLY and CDR2 FYNNEI. V was cut by 1 base and J by 0 bases, with 10 bases left in between. The length of the CDR3 is 15 residues. CDR3 loop: CASSEGVGLSYEQYF. For the CDR3, the DNA is TGTGCCAGCAGTGAAGGGGTCGGGCTCTCCTACGAGCAGTACTTC.

This chain links TRBV5-4 with TRBJ2-3; 8 bases are shared with TRBD2. Trimming cost V 1 base and J 6 bases; bases outside gene matches: 4. Germline V gene sequence: CDR1 SGHNT, CDR2 YYREEE (reference sequence). The CDR3 has 14 residues. The chain's CDR3 is CASSLSAGGDTQYF. CDR3 in DNA: TGTGCCAGCAGCTTGTCGGCGGGAGGCGATACGCAGTATTTT.

This chain joins TRBV18 and TRBJ2-1; D is perhaps TRBD1 or TRBD2 (5 bases each). The CDR3 contains 15 residues. The V and J ends lost 3 bases and 6 bases respectively, with 15 bases between them. Per germline, CDR1 KGHSH and CDR2 LQKENI. The CDR3 sequence is CASSPYPLGTNEQFF. In DNA form, the CDR3 reads TGTGCCAGCTCACCCTATCCCCTGGGGACCAATGAGCAGTTCTTC.

The chain employs TRBV2 and TRBJ2-7; 9 nucleotides align to TRBD1. V dropped 6 bases and J dropped 5; count of bases not matched to a gene: 5. The CDR3 consists of 13 residues. The germline CDR1 and CDR2 sequences are SNHLY and FYNNEI. The CDR3 nucleotides are TGTGCCAGCAGGGGGACAGGGACAAACGAGCAGTACTTC. Amino acids: CASRGTGTNEQYF.

This chain uses TRBV2 with TRBJ1-1; D is ambiguous. V was clipped by 8 bases and J by 4 bases, with 17 bases between them. Per the germline V gene, CDR1 is SNHLY and CDR2 is FYNNEI. This CDR3 spans 14 amino acids. In DNA, the CDR3 is TGTGCCAGCGGTCCGAAAGTGGGGTCCACTGAAGCTTTCTTT. Translated: CASGPKVGSTEAFF.

V gene TRBV6-1 combines with J gene TRBJ1-1, with 10 positions matching TRBD1. The CDR3 spans 14 residues. Germline CDR1 MNHNS, CDR2 SASEGT. Trimming cost V 6 bases and J 5 bases; bases outside gene matches: 6. Written as DNA, the CDR3 is TGTGCCAGCAGAGCGACAGGGGGCAGTACTGAAGCTTTCTTT. Translation: CASRATGGSTEAFF.

The gene calls are TRBV5-1 and TRBJ1-4; perhaps TRBD1 as D (6 bases). This CDR3 has 14 amino acids. V was shortened by 5 bases and J by 5 bases, with 13 bases between the two germline ends. CDR1 is SGHRS, CDR2 YFSETQ, per germline. CDR3 sequence reads: CASRGAVGNEKLFF. DNA for the CDR3: TGCGCCAGCAGGGGGGCAGTAGGCAATGAAAAACTGTTTTTT.

This clone appeared once. The chain combines TRBV29-1 with TRBJ2-7; 8 positions agree with TRBD1. The CDR3 spans 13 residues. Germline CDR1 reads SQVTM; CDR2 reads ANQGSEA. V shed 6 bases, J shed 5 bases, and the junction held 9 bases outside the gene matches. The CDR3 spells CSVTQGGWDEQYF. Here the CDR3 DNA reads TGCAGCGTGACACAGGGGGGTTGGGACGAGCAGTACTTC.

This rearrangement joins TRBV5-6 to TRBJ2-7; 8 bases match TRBD1. V trimming: 4 bases; J trimming: 9 bases; junction bases outside the gene matches: 9. This CDR3 has 13 residues. The V gene's germline CDR1 is SGHDT and CDR2 YYEEEE. The DNA for the CDR3 is TGTGCCAGCAGCCAACGACAGGGGTTTGGGCAGTACTTC. Its protein product is CASSQRQGFGQYF.

The gene calls are TRBV7-2 and TRBJ2-7; 7 bases match TRBD1. This CDR3 has 16 amino acids. The germline V gene encodes CDR1 SGHTA and CDR2 FQGNSA. Trimming removed 0 bases from V and 4 bases from J; junction bases left unmatched: 9. The CDR3 region has the DNA TGTGCCAGCAGCTTAGCTCGGCAGGGGGTAGGTTACGAGCAGTACTTC. This codes for CASSLARQGVGYEQYF.

This chain uses TRBV15 with TRBJ1-1, with D perhaps matching TRBD1 (5 bases). The germline V and J ends were trimmed by 6 bases and 0 bases, with 8 bases remaining between them. CDR3 length equals 13 residues. From germline, CDR1 is LNHNV and CDR2 YYDKDF (reference sequence). The CDR3 loop is CATRTQVNTEAFF. The DNA for the CDR3 is TGTGCCACCAGGACACAGGTGAACACTGAAGCTTTCTTT. Drawing the rest from reference TRBV15 and TRBJ1-1, the complete variable domain is DAMVIQNPRYQVTQFGKPVTLSCSQTLNHNVMYWYQQKSSQAPKLLFHYYDKDFNNEADTPDNFQSRRPNTSFCFLDIRSPGLGDTAMYLCATRTQVNTEAFFGQGTRLTVV.

The rearrangement uses TRBV7-3 and TRBJ2-5; D call uncertain. This CDR3 spans 13 amino acids. V was trimmed by 3 bases and J by 4 bases, leaving 9 bases between them. In germline, CDR1 is SGHTA, CDR2 FQGTGA. Here the CDR3 reads CASSLSRGETQYF. The CDR3 DNA sequence: TGTGCCAGCAGCTTGAGCAGAGGAGAGACCCAGTACTTC. Supplemented by reference TRBV7-3 and TRBJ2-5, the full variable domain reads GAGVSQTPSNKVTEKGKYVELRCDPISGHTALYWYRQSLGQGPEFLIYFQGTGAADDSGLPNDRFFAVRPEGSVSTLKIQRTERGDSAVYLCASSLSRGETQYFGPGTRLLVL.

The chain links TRBV7-9 to TRBJ2-5; D perhaps matches TRBD1 (5 bases). CDR1 and CDR2 (germline): SEHNR, FQNEAQ (reference sequence). The CDR3 length is 16 residues. The V and J ends lost 0 bases and 1 base respectively, with 12 bases between them. The CDR3 sequence: CASSLAVAGPQETQYF. CDR3 nucleotides: TGTGCCAGCAGCTTAGCGGTGGCAGGGCCCCAAGAGACCCAGTACTTC.

The J gene is TRBJ1-4, the V gene TRBV15; 7 bases align to TRBD1. In germline, CDR1 is LNHNV, CDR2 YYDKDF (reference sequence). CDR3 size: 16 residues. The J segment lost 6 bases and the V segment lost 3 bases, leaving 10 bases of the junction unmatched. The CDR3 here is CATSSLKAGTDEKLFF. CDR3 sequence (DNA): TGTGCCACCAGCAGTCTTAAAGCCGGGACAGATGAAAAACTGTTTTTT.

The chain has TRBV6-5 and TRBJ1-2; 7 nucleotides align to TRBD1. The CDR3 totals 13 residues. V trimming: 2 bases; J trimming: 7 bases; junction bases outside the gene matches: 4. The germline gives CDR1 MNHEY, CDR2 SVGAGI. This chain's CDR3 is CASSYAYRGGYTF. The DNA of the CDR3 is TGTGCCAGCAGTTACGCATACAGGGGTGGCTACACCTTC.

Comment on this clone: An end of the junction does not agree with germline; a read error may underlie this. The V gene is TRBV29-1, the J gene TRBJ2-7, with TRBD1 as a possible D gene (5 bases). This CDR3 spans 12 amino acids. CDR1 SQVTM and CDR2 ANQGSEA come from the germline V gene. Written as DNA, the CDR3 is TGCAGCGTACAGGTTCTTTCCTGCGAGCAGTACTTC. This encodes CSVQVLSCEQYF.

The rearrangement uses TRBV27 and TRBJ1-4, with 7 bases matching TRBD1. The CDR3 is 13 amino acids. V shed 6 bases, J shed 5 bases, and the junction held 3 bases outside the gene matches. Germline assignment: CDR1 MNHEY and CDR2 SMNVEV (reference sequence). CDR3 region: CASRTGRNEKLFF. CDR3 DNA: TGTGCCAGCAGGACAGGGAGGAATGAAAAACTGTTTTTT.

This clone has just one count. The chain couples TRBV18 to TRBJ1-2; 7 bases align to TRBD1. V trimming: 3 bases; J trimming: 4 bases; junction bases outside the gene matches: 2. The CDR3 runs 13 residues. CDR1 KGHSH and CDR2 LQKENI come from the germline V gene. CDR3 amino acids: CASSPDRVYGYTF. The CDR3 DNA reads as TGTGCCAGCTCACCCGACAGGGTCTATGGCTACACCTTC.